This T cell receptor delta chain was identified in a study of gamma-delta chains in newborns, infants, children. The CDR3 consists of 17 residues. The germline V gene encodes CDR1 GEAIGNYY and CDR2 EKD. V lost 3 bases to trimming and J lost 0 bases; unmatched junction nucleotides: 4. In its sample, this clone was seen a few times. TCRdb re-processed the reads using CATT. This sample has roughly 14,000 delta-chain clones, with roughly 7% found just once. The origin of this receptor is a child who was a newborn, infant or young child, either healthy, febrile or measles-vaccinated (not recorded which). The sample comprised blood. This rearrangement joins TRDV2 to TRDJ2, with 12 positions matching TRDD3. The CDR3 coding sequence is TGTGCCTGTGACGTACTGGGGGATACTACTTTGACAGCACAACTCTTCTTT. It codes for CACDVLGDTTLTAQLFF.